This is a list of T cell receptor beta chains from one sample in a study of T-cell reconstitution after alpha-beta-depleted transplantation in children. TCRdb recomputed calls from the PCR reads with MiXCR, one row per CDR3 protein. This table holds 500,000 to 650,000 distinct CDR3 sequences, 9.5% to 12% found once. Sequencing was performed on PBMCs, mostly from graft donor cells, taken 180 days after TCRalphabeta/CD19-depleted stem cell transplant. All receptors derive from a female patient between 2 and 10 years old who had a stem cell transplant for aplastic anemia, so the T cells may come from the graft donor. CDR3s include the opening cysteine and the closing phenylalanine or tryptophan. The D gene is left open where the match is weak. Size tells how often a clone was seen (once, few, many) or the class of an expanded clone, and some rows leave it out.

size,V,J,D,DNA,CDR3
NA,TRBV3-1,TRBJ2-7,NA,TGTGCCAGCAGCCTTGGAAGTAACGAGCAGTACTTC,CASSLGSNEQYF
NA,TRBV20-1,TRBJ2-1,TRBD2,TGCAGTGCTAGAGAACTAGCGGGAGCCCTTCCCAATGAGCAGTTCTTC,CSARELAGALPNEQFF
few,TRBV24-1,TRBJ2-2,TRBD2,TGTGCCACCAGTGATTCGTGGAGGGAGGGAACCGGGGAGCTGTTTTTT,CATSDSWREGTGELFF
NA,TRBV20-1,TRBJ2-1,TRBD2,TGCAGTGCTAGCCTGGCGGGAGTTATCAATGAGCAGTTCTTC,CSASLAGVINEQFF
NA,TRBV9,TRBJ2-7,NA,TGTGCCAGCAGCGCCACCCTTAGGGACGAGCAGTACTTC,CASSATLRDEQYF
NA,TRBV10-3,TRBJ2-1,NA,TGTGCCATCAGGAGGGCCTCCTACAATGAGCAGTTCTTC,CAIRRASYNEQFF
few,TRBV12-3/TRBV12-4,TRBJ2-4,NA,TGTGCCAGCAGTTTAAGGGGCAGGGTTGGAAACATTCAGTACTTC,CASSLRGRVGNIQYF
many,TRBV20-1,TRBJ1-5,NA,TGCAGTGCTAGAGATTCCATGGGGCCCCAGCATTTT,CSARDSMGPQHF
few,TRBV4-3,TRBJ2-7,NA,TGCGCCAGCAGCCAAGACCTGGGGCGGAGCTCCTACGAGCAGTACTTC,CASSQDLGRSSYEQYF
few,TRBV5-6,TRBJ1-1,NA,TGTGCCAGCAGCGGCGGGACGGGGGACACTGAAGCTTTCTTT,CASSGGTGDTEAFF
many,TRBV7-9,TRBJ2-5,TRBD1,TGTGCCAGCAGCTCCCGGACAGGGGGCAGGGAGACCCAGTACTTC,CASSSRTGGRETQYF
few,TRBV7-2,TRBJ2-3,TRBD1,TGTGCCAGCAGCTCGGACAGGGAGCCCACAGATACGCAGTATTTT,CASSSDREPTDTQYF
NA,TRBV6-1,TRBJ1-5,NA,TGTGCCAGCAGTGAAGCCGCCCGCGGGCAGCCCCAGCATTTT,CASSEAARGQPQHF
NA,TRBV20-1,TRBJ2-2,NA,TGCAGTGCTAGTATGCCCGGGGAGCTGTTTTTT,CSASMPGELFF
few,TRBV11-2,TRBJ1-3,NA,TGTGCCAGCAGCTTAGAACATATTCCGAACACCATATATTTT,CASSLEHIPNTIYF
few,TRBV15,TRBJ2-7,TRBD2,TGTGCCACCAGACTAGCGGGAGGCTACGAGCAGTACTTC,CATRLAGGYEQYF
many,TRBV7-6,TRBJ1-4,NA,TGTGCCAGCAGCTTAGGGCTGGCTACAACTAATGAAAAACTGTTTTTT,CASSLGLATTNEKLFF
NA,TRBV7-2,TRBJ1-4,NA,TGTGCCAGCAGCTTAGTGGGGGGGTTTGAAAAACTGTTTTTT,CASSLVGGFEKLFF
NA,TRBV12-3/TRBV12-4,TRBJ2-7,TRBD2,TGTGCCAGCAGTTCCCGACTAGCGGGAGAGCTCTACGAGCAGTACTTC,CASSSRLAGELYEQYF
many,TRBV15,TRBJ2-1,NA,TGTGCCACCAGCAGACGCGGACCGAGCCCCTACAATGAGCAGTTCTTC,CATSRRGPSPYNEQFF
many,TRBV12-3/TRBV12-4,TRBJ2-5,TRBD1,TGTGCCAGCAGCACAGGGGGAAGAGAGACCCAGTACTTC,CASSTGGRETQYF
NA,TRBV9,TRBJ1-1,NA,TGTGCCAGCAGCGTAGGCGGGGTCATGAACACTGAAGCTTTCTTT,CASSVGGVMNTEAFF
NA,TRBV29-1,TRBJ1-6,NA,TGCAGCGTTGGTAGGAGCGGAGAACCCCTCCACTTT,CSVGRSGEPLHF
few,TRBV29-1,TRBJ1-4,NA,TGCAGCGTTGCAGGACGGGGTGACGAAAAACTGTTTTTT,CSVAGRGDEKLFF
NA,TRBV29-1,TRBJ2-1,TRBD2,TGCAGCGTTGTAGGGCTAGCGGGAGCCTCCTACAATGAGCAGTTCTTC,CSVVGLAGASYNEQFF
few,TRBV5-1,TRBJ1-2,NA,TGCGCCAGCAGCGACACAGGGAGCAGGGATGGCTACACCTTC,CASSDTGSRDGYTF
NA,TRBV7-2,TRBJ2-7,TRBD2,TGTGCCAGCAGCTTAGGACTGCGACTAGCGGGCTCCTACGAGCAGTACTTC,CASSLGLRLAGSYEQYF
NA,TRBV29-1,TRBJ2-1,TRBD2,TGCAGCGCACCCCGGGGGGAGCGGTACAATGAGCAGTTCTTC,CSAPRGERYNEQFF
NA,TRBV24-1,TRBJ1-1,NA,TGTGCCACCAGTGATTCAGGGAGCTTGAACACTGAAGCTTTCTTT,CATSDSGSLNTEAFF
few,TRBV7-9,TRBJ1-6,NA,TGTGCCAGCAGCGGGGCACCCCTCCACTTT,CASSGAPLHF
NA,TRBV6-2/TRBV6-3,TRBJ2-1,NA,TGTGCCAGCAGTCTCACGGGCGAGCAGTTCTTC,CASSLTGEQFF
few,TRBV15,TRBJ2-7,TRBD1,TGTGCCACCAGGGGACAGGGGTACGAGCAGTACTTC,CATRGQGYEQYF
NA,TRBV20-1,TRBJ1-6,NA,TGCAGCTGCCGCCTGCCCGGATATAATTCACCCCTCCACTTT,CSCRLPGYNSPLHF
few,TRBV9,TRBJ1-1,NA,TGTGCCAGCAGCTCATCCCCGGGTTGGAACACTGAAGCTTTCTTT,CASSSSPGWNTEAFF
NA,TRBV4-2,TRBJ2-7,NA,TGTGCCAGCAGCCAAACAGACTCCGCGTGGTCCTACGAGCAGTACTTC,CASSQTDSAWSYEQYF
few,TRBV20-1,TRBJ2-3,NA,TGCAGTGCTAGACCGACGAGCCGGTCAGATACGCAGTATTTT,CSARPTSRSDTQYF
NA,TRBV7-2,TRBJ2-1,TRBD2,TGTGCCAGCAGCAACGGACTAGTTGGCGATGAGCAGTTCTTC,CASSNGLVGDEQFF
many,TRBV12-3/TRBV12-4,TRBJ2-3,NA,TGTGCCAGCAGTTTAGAATTAGGGTGGACAGATACGCAGTATTTT,CASSLELGWTDTQYF
NA,TRBV29-1,TRBJ2-7,NA,TGCAGCGTTGAAACGTCCACTTCGAGGGAGCAGTACTTC,CSVETSTSREQYF
NA,TRBV28,TRBJ1-1,NA,TGTGCCAGCAGTTTTTTGTTCCGACAGTATACAATGAACACTGAAGCTTTCTTT,CASSFLFRQYTMNTEAFF
NA,TRBV20-1,TRBJ2-5,NA,TGCAGTGCTAGAGCAGGGATTCGGACCCAGTACTTC,CSARAGIRTQYF
few,TRBV14,TRBJ2-5,NA,TGTGCCAGCAGCCAAGTCTGGCAGGGGTCAGAGACCCAGTACTTC,CASSQVWQGSETQYF
NA,TRBV20-1,TRBJ2-7,NA,TGCAGTGCTAGGGCTTTGGGGGGTGACCCCAACGAGCAGTACTTC,CSARALGGDPNEQYF
NA,TRBV18,TRBJ2-3,TRBD1,TGTGCCACCGACAGGGGGTCTACAGATACGCAGTATTTT,CATDRGSTDTQYF
NA,TRBV7-2,TRBJ2-1,TRBD2,TGTGCCAGCAGCTTGTCTAGACTAGCACCCTACAATGAGCAGTTCTTC,CASSLSRLAPYNEQFF
NA,TRBV5-1,TRBJ2-4,NA,TGCGCCAGCAGCCTAGGGATGGACCAAAACATTCAGCACTTC,CASSLGMDQNIQHF